Shown below are 20 T cell receptor beta chains from a single sample sequenced in a study of identical twins (dated by TCRdb to the mid-2010s). Libraries were constructed by 5' RACE. The run used an Illumina HiSeq 2000. TCRdb reanalyzed the raw reads on its own, using fastp at Q25 for trimming and MiXCR for clone calling, and kept in-frame beta chains. Duplicate CDR3 protein sequences are folded into a single record with the most common DNA and genes. This sample holds 1.5 million or so distinct CDR3 sequences; more than 30% were observed only once. In total, the top ten clones hold around 0.25% of the sample. Sequenced: cord blood. These receptors were obtained from a newborn girl in good health.

This clonotype has only a few counts. V usage is TRBV20-1 and J usage is TRBJ2-5; TRBD2 matches at 8 bases. Germline V CDR1 and CDR2: DFQATT, SNEGSKA (reference sequence). The CDR3 loop spans 14 amino acids. The V and J ends lost 0 bases and 3 bases, in that order; junction bases with no gene match: 3. The CDR3 is CSARDGLAKETQYF. As DNA, the CDR3 is TGCAGTGCTAGAGACGGACTAGCAAAAGAGACCCAGTACTTC.

This chain uses TRBV28 with TRBJ2-5; 11 bases line up with TRBD2. Germline values: CDR1 MDHEN, CDR2 SYDVKM. The trim removed 6 bases at V and 11 bases at J, leaving 17 bases unmatched. This CDR3 is built from 16 residues. CDR3 residues: CASSSSGRAPYNEQYF. CDR3 bases: TGTGCCAGCAGCAGTAGCGGGAGGGCCCCCTACAATGAGCAGTACTTC.

The V and J genes are TRBV29-1 and TRBJ1-5; TRBD1 agrees at 8 bases. Germline values: CDR1 SQVTM, CDR2 ANQGSEA. This CDR3 has 11 residues. With 7 bases clipped from V and 7 bases from J, the junction kept 3 bases outside the gene matches. The CDR3 is CSGTGHQPQHF. Written as DNA, the CDR3 is TGCAGCGGGACAGGGCACCAGCCCCAGCATTTT.

This clonotype has just a few counts. The chain couples TRBV20-1 to TRBJ2-7; D perhaps matches TRBD2 (5 bases). Trimming shortened V by 0 bases and J by 3 bases, and 15 bases separated the two germline ends. Germline CDR1 is DFQATT and CDR2 is SNEGSKA (reference sequence). This CDR3 region has 15 residues. The CDR3 DNA reads TGCAGTGCTAGAGATAGGAGTGACTACTACTACGAGCAGTACTTC. Amino acid sequence: CSARDRSDYYYEQYF.

The V call is TRBV9, the J call TRBJ2-1, with 15 bases lining up with TRBD2. The length of the CDR3 is 18 residues. Germline V lookup: CDR1 SGDLS, CDR2 YYNGEE. V lost 2 bases, J lost 4 bases, and 7 bases stayed unmatched. The CDR3 region is CASSVTGLAGGRYNEQFF. CDR3 coding DNA: TGTGCCAGCAGCGTGACAGGACTAGCGGGAGGGCGTTACAATGAGCAGTTCTTC.

The V call is TRBV27, the J call TRBJ1-5; D remains unclear. CDR3 length equals 15 residues. V lost 7 bases to trimming and J lost 3 bases, with 16 bases between them. Per the germline V gene, CDR1 is MNHEY and CDR2 is SMNVEV (reference sequence). CDR3 sequence reads: CASTSLGRINQPQHF. CDR3 DNA: TGTGCCAGCACGAGTCTCGGGCGGATCAATCAGCCCCAGCATTTT.

J is TRBJ2-5 and V is TRBV20-1, with 11 bases matching TRBD2. CDR1 DFQATT and CDR2 SNEGSKA come from the germline V gene (reference sequence). Trimming took 5 bases from V and 2 from J; bases not matched to a gene: 7. The CDR3 length is 15 residues. The CDR3 bases are TGCAGTGCTCTTACCCCTAGCGGGGGGCAAGAGACCCAGTACTTC. It codes for CSALTPSGGQETQYF.

The rearrangement links TRBV21-1 to TRBJ2-3; the table's D call TRBD2 went unverified against the DNA. TRBV21-1 is a listed pseudogene. This CDR3 contains 16 residues. CDR3 sequence: CASSNRTSASTDTQYF. The CDR3 DNA follows: TGTGCCAGCAGCAACCGGACTAGCGCGAGCACAGATACGCAGTATTTT.

The CDR3 sequence is CASSQGTSGGRSYNEQYF. In nucleotides, the CDR3 is TGTGCCAGCAGCCAGGGCACTAGCGGGGGTCGTTCCTACAATGAGCAGTACTTC. This chain uses TRBV3-1 with TRBJ2-7; 11 nucleotides line up with TRBD2. Trimming removed 3 bases from V and 7 bases from J; junction bases left unmatched: 17. Germline lookup yields CDR1 LGHDT and CDR2 YNNKEL (reference sequence). This CDR3 region has 18 residues.

The rearrangement joins TRBV20-1 to TRBJ2-1; a weak D match, TRBD2 (6 bases). Germline assignment: CDR1 DFQATT and CDR2 SNEGSKA (reference sequence). The CDR3 loop spans 12 amino acids. Trimming removed 1 base at V and 10 bases at J, with 11 bases between. The CDR3 here is CSARGWDWEQFF. CDR3 nucleotides: TGCAGTGCTAGAGGTTGGGACTGGGAGCAGTTCTTC.

The chain joins TRBV3-1 to TRBJ2-1; TRBD1 aligns across 7 bases. Trimming removed 4 bases from V and 5 bases from J; junction bases left unmatched: 8. CDR3 size: 15 residues. Looked up from germline, CDR1 is LGHDT and CDR2 is YNNKEL (reference sequence). The CDR3: CASSRGRQGNNEQFF. The CDR3 DNA reads TGTGCCAGCAGCCGAGGGAGACAGGGAAACAATGAGCAGTTCTTC.

This clonotype appeared once. This chain uses TRBV4-1 with TRBJ2-3, with D possibly TRBD1 on 6 matching bases. Germline loops: CDR1 MGHRA, CDR2 YSYEKL. This CDR3 has 16 amino acids. V lost 0 bases to trimming and J lost 5 bases, with 15 bases between them. The DNA for the CDR3 is TGCGCCAGCAGCCAAGATGGACTCAGGGGCATAGATACGCAGTATTTT. Translating it yields CASSQDGLRGIDTQYF.

This clonotype was counted only a few times. The chain couples TRBV4-1 to TRBJ2-3, with unresolved D. The CDR3 sequence is 14 residues long. Germline V lookup: CDR1 MGHRA, CDR2 YSYEKL. Trimming removed 0 bases from V and 2 bases from J, with 6 bases in between. CDR3 DNA: TGCGCCAGCAGCCAAGAGTCCATCACAGATACGCAGTATTTT. Translation: CASSQESITDTQYF.

Only a few counts were recorded for this clonotype. The chain couples TRBV12-3 or TRBV12-4 to TRBJ2-3; D is uncertain. Trimming took off 6 bases at V and 14 bases at J, with 15 bases between the two ends. This CDR3 is 11 amino acids long. The CDR3 protein is CASSLGPPGYF. The CDR3 DNA sequence: TGTGCCAGCAGCCTAGGTCCTCCGGGGTATTTT.

This clonotype was seen more than once but under ten times. V usage is TRBV20-1 and J usage is TRBJ2-1; 8 bases line up with TRBD2. This CDR3 spans 15 amino acids. Trimming at V came to 4 bases and at J to 1 base, leaving 6 bases not matched to a gene. Germline V gives CDR1 DFQATT, CDR2 SNEGSKA (reference sequence). The DNA of the CDR3 is TGCAGTGCTACCCCGGCTAGCGGGTCCTACAATGAGCAGTTCTTC. Protein: CSATPASGSYNEQFF.

This chain joins TRBV19 and TRBJ1-2; 7 bases match TRBD1. The CDR3 spans 15 residues. V lost 4 bases, J lost 6 bases, and 11 bases stayed unmatched. Per germline, CDR1 LNHDA and CDR2 SQIVND (reference sequence). CDR3 in amino acids: CASSTGQPIYHGYTF. The CDR3 DNA reads as TGTGCCAGTAGTACGGGACAGCCCATATACCATGGCTACACCTTC. Looking up the rest from reference TRBV19 and TRBJ1-2 gives the full variable domain: DGGITQSPKYLFRKEGQNVTLSCEQNLNHDAMYWYRQDPGQGLRLIYYSQIVNDFQKGDIAEGYSVSREKKESFPLTVTSAQKNPTAFYLCASSTGQPIYHGYTFGSGTRLTVV.

This clonotype was seen a handful of times. The J gene is TRBJ1-6, the V gene TRBV3-1, with TRBD1 identical over 10 bases. The CDR3 length is 15 residues. Per germline, CDR1 LGHDT and CDR2 YNNKEL (reference sequence). The trim removed 1 base at V and 9 bases at J, leaving 3 bases unmatched. CDR3 sequence reads: CASSQAGTGASPLHF. CDR3 sequence (DNA): TGTGCCAGCAGCCAAGCCGGGACAGGGGCTTCACCCCTCCACTTT. Variable domain in full (rest from reference TRBV3-1 and TRBJ1-6): DTAVSQTPKYLVTQMGNDKSIKCEQNLGHDTMYWYKQDSKKFLKIMFSYNNKELIINETVPNRFSPKSPDKAHLNLHINSLELGDSAVYFCASSQAGTGASPLHFGNGTRLTVT.

This clonotype is a singleton in its sample. J is TRBJ1-2 and V is TRBV20-1; tentative D call: TRBD1 (6 bases). Deletions cut 2 bases from V and 5 bases from J, with 27 bases between. The CDR3 is made up of 18 amino acids. Per the germline V gene, CDR1 is DFQATT and CDR2 is SNEGSKA (reference sequence). The CDR3 reads CSARPKRFEGGSRYGYTF. The CDR3 DNA is TGCAGTGCTAGACCGAAACGTTTCGAGGGGGGTTCACGGTATGGCTACACCTTC.

This clonotype showed up many times. The J gene is TRBJ2-3, the V gene TRBV12-3 or TRBV12-4; D is ambiguous. This CDR3 spans 15 amino acids. V was clipped by 3 bases and J by 0 bases, with 10 bases between them. CDR3: CASSFTGGSTDTQYF. The CDR3, as DNA: TGTGCCAGCAGTTTTACTGGTGGGAGCACAGATACGCAGTATTTT.

V and J are TRBV7-8 and TRBJ2-1; 13 bases match TRBD2. The CDR3 covers 17 residues. Germline CDR1 and CDR2: SGHVS and FQNEAQ. Trimming cost V 1 base and J 4 bases; bases outside gene matches: 4. For the CDR3, the DNA is TGTGCCAGCAGCTTAGGGACTAGCGGGGGTACGTACAATGAGCAGTTCTTC. Translation gives CASSLGTSGGTYNEQFF.